This record looks at one TCR beta chain sequence and its context. Measured with immunoSEQ multiplex PCR; TCRdb has only the in-frame clones, and not every one. The repertoire consists of 150,000 to 200,000 clones, with 87% occurring once and the leading ten covering 1.5% to 2%. This sample was included in a study of blood T cell repertoires in COVID-19. The V gene's germline CDR1 is GTSNPN and CDR2 SVGIG (reference sequence). V lost 2 bases to trimming and J lost 8 bases; unmatched junction nucleotides: 2. The CDR3 sequence is 14 residues long. Material for sequencing was peripheral blood. The chain recombines TRBV30 with TRBJ2-1; 14 bases line up with TRBD2. The clonotype originates from a woman aged 45-59 years with acute or convalescent COVID-19. For the CDR3, the DNA is TGTGCCTGGAGTTCGGGACTAGCGGGAGATGAGCAGTTCTTC. It yields the protein CAWSSGLAGDEQFF.